The source of this TCR beta chain is a study of blood T cell repertoires in COVID-19. About the research overall: Acute and convalescent COVID-19 samples came from the United States, Italy and Spain. T cells, B-cell-depleted T cells, or PBMCs supplied cDNA or gDNA.

In the original analysis: It was from reference gene primer amplification that nucleated cell counts were estimated. TCRdb keeps only in-frame clones here, not all; method: immunoSEQ multiplex PCR. The DNA was the basis for D and trimming; V, J and clone size are from that table. The table shows about 54,000 clones, with 75% to 90% occurring only once. This CDR3 has 16 amino acids. The germline V gene has CDR1 SGHAT and CDR2 FQDESV (reference sequence). Trimming removed 3 bases from V and 5 bases from J; junction bases left unmatched: 6. This receptor was identified in a human donor in a cohort sampled during active COVID-19. The genes are TRBV11-1 and TRBJ2-5, with 13 bases identical to TRBD2. Sequenced material: peripheral blood. The CDR3 here is CASSFTSGGARETQYF. CDR3 DNA: TGTGCCAGCAGCTTTACTAGCGGGGGGGCTCGCGAGACCCAGTACTTC. Together with reference TRBV11-1 and TRBJ2-5, the CDR3 gives the full variable domain: EAEVAQSPRYKITEKSQAVAFWCDPISGHATLYWYRQILGQGPELLVQFQDESVVDDSQLPKDRFSAERLKGVDSTLKIQPAELGDSAMYLCASSFTSGGARETQYFGPGTRLLVL.